This TCR beta chain originates from a study of Graves' ophthalmopathy and Graves' hyperthyroidism. Study conclusions and caveats: Blood also contained most of the expanded thyroid clonotypes above 0.001 frequency.

The TCR beta CDR3 regions underwent amplification from RNA transcripts. Amplification began with first-round RT-PCR using HTBI primers, then second-round multiplex PCR was performed. TCRdb processed the multiplex PCR reads anew with MiXCR; each CDR3 protein has one entry. The sample holds roughly 700,000 distinct CDR3 sequences, roughly 40% seen once. This clonotype is a singleton in its sample. Its antigen is still unknown. Clinicians made diagnoses from clinical symptoms, serum thyroxine, TRAb, thyroid ultrasound and orbital computed tomography. PBMCs were obtained from roughly 10 ml of fresh peripheral blood. Germline CDR1 MRHNA, CDR2 SNTAGT. This CDR3 spans 15 amino acids.

The TCR comes from an adult man with Graves' ophthalmopathy. This chain connects TRBV6-4 to TRBJ2-5; the match to TRBD2 covers 10 bases. The DNA end is more similar to TRBJ2-7, so the J call may be wrong. Input material: peripheral blood. The CDR3 DNA reads as TGTGCCAGCAGTGCCGGACTAGCGGAGACCTACGAGCAGTACTTC. It translates to CASSAGLAETYEQYF.